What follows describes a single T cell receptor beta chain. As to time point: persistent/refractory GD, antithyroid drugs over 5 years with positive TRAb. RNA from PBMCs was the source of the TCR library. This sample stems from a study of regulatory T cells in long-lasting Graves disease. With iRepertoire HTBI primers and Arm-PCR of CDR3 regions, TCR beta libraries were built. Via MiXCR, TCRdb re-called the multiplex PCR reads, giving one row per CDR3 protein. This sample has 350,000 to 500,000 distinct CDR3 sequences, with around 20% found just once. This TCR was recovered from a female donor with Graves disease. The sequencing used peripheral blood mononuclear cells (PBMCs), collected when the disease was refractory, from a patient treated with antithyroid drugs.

The CDR3 spells CASSVGSGVKGEQFF. DNA for the CDR3: TGTGCCAGCAGCGTGGGTAGCGGGGTGAAGGGTGAGCAGTTCTTC. J is TRBJ2-1 and V is TRBV9, with 8 bases that match TRBD2. Trimming took 2 bases from V and 9 from J; bases not matched to a gene: 10. The germline gives CDR1 SGDLS, CDR2 YYNGEE. CDR3 length equals 15 residues.